This is a list of T cell receptor beta chains from one sample in a study of blood T cell repertoires in COVID-19. Method: immunoSEQ multiplex PCR; TCRdb's copy keeps in-frame clones and lacks some. The sample shows under 200,000 clones, approximately 90% of them seen only once. Sequences were obtained from peripheral blood. The receptors originated from a man younger than 35 with COVID-19, enrolled during active disease. Each CDR3 is given with its conserved first and last residue. The D gene is left open where the match is weak. Some rows mark clone size as missing; the rest say once, few, many or name a class of expanded clone.

j_call: TRBJ2-7; v_call: TRBV7-6; clone_size: NA; d_call: NA; cdr3_aa: CASSLESVTYF; cdr3_nt: TGTGCCAGCAGCTTAGAGAGTGTCACGTACTTC
j_call: TRBJ1-2; v_call: TRBV19; clone_size: once; d_call: TRBD1; cdr3_aa: CASSFRDSNYGYTF; cdr3_nt: TGTGCCAGTAGTTTCCGGGACAGCAACTATGGCTACACCTTC
j_call: TRBJ1-2; v_call: TRBV5-1; clone_size: NA; d_call: NA; cdr3_aa: CASSPQTGAGGYTF; cdr3_nt: TGCGCCAGCAGCCCCCAGACAGGTGCTGGGGGCTACACCTTC
j_call: TRBJ2-2; v_call: TRBV6-5; clone_size: once; d_call: TRBD1; cdr3_aa: CAGWTGKDTGELFF; cdr3_nt: TGTGCCGGATGGACAGGAAAGGACACCGGGGAGCTGTTTTTT
j_call: TRBJ2-3; v_call: TRBV5-4; clone_size: NA; d_call: TRBD2; cdr3_aa: CASGLGLAGTDTQYF; cdr3_nt: TGTGCCAGCGGGCTTGGACTAGCGGGCACAGATACGCAGTATTTT
j_call: TRBJ2-5; v_call: TRBV28; clone_size: NA; d_call: TRBD1; cdr3_aa: CASHRQGMRETQYF; cdr3_nt: TGTGCCAGCCATCGACAGGGTATGAGAGAGACCCAGTACTTC
j_call: TRBJ2-1; v_call: TRBV24-1; clone_size: NA; d_call: TRBD1; cdr3_aa: CATSDSLGEGAGSYNEQFF; cdr3_nt: TGTGCCACCAGTGATTCGTTAGGCGAGGGGGCAGGCTCCTACAATGAGCAGTTCTTC
j_call: TRBJ2-1; v_call: TRBV4-3; clone_size: NA; d_call: NA; cdr3_aa: CASSQDLMVVGQGSRNEQFF; cdr3_nt: TGCGCCAGCAGCCAAGATCTTATGGTAGTAGGGCAGGGATCGCGGAATGAGCAGTTCTTC
j_call: TRBJ1-4; v_call: TRBV25-1; clone_size: NA; d_call: NA; cdr3_aa: CASSEYGGTNEKLLF; cdr3_nt: TGTGCCAGCAGTGAATACGGGGGGACTAATGAAAAACTGCTTTTT
j_call: TRBJ2-7; v_call: TRBV28; clone_size: NA; d_call: NA; cdr3_aa: CASSSSDTAYEQYF; cdr3_nt: TGTGCCAGCAGCTCATCAGATACCGCCTACGAGCAGTACTTC
j_call: TRBJ2-5; v_call: TRBV10-1; clone_size: few; d_call: NA; cdr3_aa: CASSESGRAKETQYF; cdr3_nt: TGCGCCAGCAGTGAGTCAGGGAGAGCGAAAGAGACCCAGTACTTC
j_call: TRBJ2-1; v_call: TRBV4-3; clone_size: NA; d_call: TRBD1; cdr3_aa: CASSPGQGNEQFF; cdr3_nt: TGCGCCAGCAGCCCGGGACAGGGTAATGAGCAGTTCTTC
j_call: TRBJ2-7; v_call: TRBV27; clone_size: NA; d_call: TRBD1; cdr3_aa: CASNPGTGPYEQYF; cdr3_nt: TGTGCCAGCAACCCCGGGACAGGGCCCTACGAGCAGTACTTC
j_call: TRBJ2-3; v_call: TRBV7-2; clone_size: NA; d_call: TRBD2; cdr3_aa: CASSWSGRDTDTQYF; cdr3_nt: TGTGCCAGCAGCTGGAGCGGGAGAGACACAGATACGCAGTATTTT
j_call: TRBJ2-7; v_call: TRBV7-6; clone_size: NA; d_call: NA; cdr3_aa: CASSPLLAGQGEQYF; cdr3_nt: TGTGCCAGCAGCCCCCTTCTAGCGGGACAGGGGGAGCAGTACTTC
j_call: TRBJ1-2; v_call: TRBV25-1; clone_size: NA; d_call: TRBD1; cdr3_aa: CASSPLRDSYGYTF; cdr3_nt: TGTGCCAGCAGTCCCCTCCGGGACAGCTATGGCTACACCTTC
j_call: TRBJ2-7; v_call: TRBV6-2/TRBV6-3; clone_size: NA; d_call: TRBD1; cdr3_aa: CASSFGTGGPYEQYF; cdr3_nt: TGTGCCAGCAGTTTTGGGACAGGGGGCCCTTACGAGCAGTACTTC
j_call: TRBJ1-2; v_call: TRBV7-2; clone_size: NA; d_call: NA; cdr3_aa: CASSLVEGDYGYTF; cdr3_nt: TGTGCCAGCAGCTTAGTGGAGGGAGACTATGGCTACACCTTC
j_call: TRBJ2-7; v_call: TRBV11-3; clone_size: NA; d_call: NA; cdr3_aa: CASSPGPAVPGEQYF; cdr3_nt: TGTGCCAGCAGCCCAGGGCCTGCCGTACCCGGCGAGCAGTACTTC
j_call: TRBJ2-2; v_call: TRBV11-3; clone_size: NA; d_call: NA; cdr3_aa: CASSLGGDGELFF; cdr3_nt: TGTGCCAGCAGCTTAGGGGGGGACGGGGAGCTGTTTTTT
j_call: TRBJ1-5; v_call: TRBV28; clone_size: NA; d_call: NA; cdr3_aa: CASSPPGPLNQPQHF; cdr3_nt: TGTGCCAGCAGCCCCCCCGGTCCGCTCAATCAGCCCCAGCATTTT
j_call: TRBJ2-7; v_call: TRBV5-8; clone_size: NA; d_call: NA; cdr3_aa: CASSFGETYEQYF; cdr3_nt: TGTGCCAGCAGCTTTGGAGAAACCTACGAGCAGTACTTC
j_call: TRBJ2-1; v_call: TRBV6-5; clone_size: NA; d_call: NA; cdr3_aa: CASRLGGSQDEQFF; cdr3_nt: TGTGCCAGCAGATTGGGGGGAAGCCAGGATGAGCAGTTCTTC
j_call: TRBJ2-7; v_call: TRBV30; clone_size: NA; d_call: TRBD2; cdr3_aa: CAWRREGEQYF; cdr3_nt: TGTGCCTGGAGAAGGGAGGGCGAGCAGTACTTC
j_call: TRBJ2-1; v_call: TRBV7-6; clone_size: NA; d_call: TRBD2; cdr3_aa: CASSSGLAIGNEQFF; cdr3_nt: TGTGCCAGCAGCTCGGGACTAGCGATAGGCAATGAGCAGTTCTTC
j_call: TRBJ2-3; v_call: TRBV29-1; clone_size: NA; d_call: TRBD2; cdr3_aa: CSVGGRATDTQYF; cdr3_nt: TGCAGCGTTGGAGGGAGGGCCACAGATACGCAGTATTTT
j_call: TRBJ1-3; v_call: TRBV27; clone_size: NA; d_call: TRBD1; cdr3_aa: CASSLSDRAGNTIYF; cdr3_nt: TGTGCCAGCAGTTTATCGGACAGGGCTGGAAACACCATATATTTT
j_call: TRBJ2-1; v_call: TRBV4-3; clone_size: NA; d_call: NA; cdr3_aa: CASSQDLESGQYNEQFF; cdr3_nt: TGCGCCAGCAGCCAAGATCTAGAAAGCGGCCAATACAATGAGCAGTTCTTC
j_call: TRBJ1-1; v_call: TRBV30; clone_size: NA; d_call: NA; cdr3_aa: CAWSTGPEAFF; cdr3_nt: TGTGCCTGGAGCACAGGTCCCGAAGCTTTCTTT
j_call: TRBJ1-3; v_call: TRBV7-9; clone_size: NA; d_call: NA; cdr3_aa: CASSLTRDTIYF; cdr3_nt: TGTGCCAGCAGCTTAACTAGGGACACCATATATTTT
j_call: TRBJ2-7; v_call: TRBV19; clone_size: NA; d_call: TRBD1; cdr3_aa: CASSIRAGGIGDEQYF; cdr3_nt: TGTGCCAGTAGTATACGAGCAGGGGGAATTGGGGACGAGCAGTACTTC
j_call: TRBJ2-5; v_call: TRBV19; clone_size: once; d_call: TRBD1; cdr3_aa: CASSYTGGQETQYF; cdr3_nt: TGTGCCAGTAGTTATACAGGGGGTCAAGAGACCCAGTACTTC
j_call: TRBJ2-7; v_call: TRBV5-1; clone_size: NA; d_call: TRBD2; cdr3_aa: CASSRTSGSIYEQYF; cdr3_nt: TGCGCCAGCAGCAGGACTAGCGGGAGTATCTACGAGCAGTACTTC
j_call: TRBJ2-1; v_call: TRBV4-3; clone_size: NA; d_call: TRBD2; cdr3_aa: CASSRGLAGAYNEQFF; cdr3_nt: TGCGCCAGCAGCCGCGGACTAGCGGGGGCCTACAATGAGCAGTTCTTC
j_call: TRBJ2-3; v_call: TRBV5-1; clone_size: NA; d_call: NA; cdr3_aa: CASSLDGHSPDTQYF; cdr3_nt: TGCGCCAGCAGCTTGGATGGGCATTCGCCGGATACGCAGTATTTT
j_call: TRBJ2-2; v_call: TRBV28; clone_size: NA; d_call: TRBD1; cdr3_aa: CASRGDRSNTGELFF; cdr3_nt: TGTGCCAGCAGAGGGGACAGATCGAACACCGGGGAGCTGTTTTTT
j_call: TRBJ2-7; v_call: TRBV4-1; clone_size: NA; d_call: TRBD1; cdr3_aa: CASSQDGTGVGEQYF; cdr3_nt: TGCGCCAGCAGCCAAGACGGGACAGGGGTCGGCGAGCAGTACTTC
j_call: TRBJ1-5; v_call: TRBV7-9; clone_size: few; d_call: NA; cdr3_aa: CASSTGLWGQPQHF; cdr3_nt: TGTGCCAGCAGCACGGGACTTTGGGGTCAGCCCCAGCATTTT
j_call: TRBJ2-2; v_call: TRBV5-1; clone_size: NA; d_call: TRBD2; cdr3_aa: CASRQLAGGPGNTGELFF; cdr3_nt: TGCGCCAGCAGACAACTAGCGGGAGGGCCGGGAAACACCGGGGAGCTGTTTTTT
j_call: TRBJ1-2; v_call: TRBV20-1; clone_size: NA; d_call: NA; cdr3_aa: CSASPGGDYGYTF; cdr3_nt: TGCAGTGCTAGTCCGGGAGGTGACTATGGCTACACCTTC
j_call: TRBJ2-2; v_call: TRBV7-2; clone_size: NA; d_call: TRBD2; cdr3_aa: CASSTFGTSDYTGELFF; cdr3_nt: TGTGCCAGCAGCACGTTTGGGACTAGCGATTACACCGGGGAGCTGTTTTTT
j_call: TRBJ2-1; v_call: TRBV7-8; clone_size: NA; d_call: NA; cdr3_aa: CASSIGGYYNEQFF; cdr3_nt: TGTGCCAGCAGCATCGGGGGATATTACAATGAGCAGTTCTTC
j_call: TRBJ2-7; v_call: TRBV7-8; clone_size: NA; d_call: NA; cdr3_aa: CATLGDTGYEQYF; cdr3_nt: TGTGCCACCTTGGGGGACACTGGATACGAGCAGTACTTC
j_call: TRBJ2-1; v_call: TRBV18; clone_size: once; d_call: TRBD2; cdr3_aa: CASSPRDYRSYNEQFF; cdr3_nt: TGTGCCAGCTCACCACGGGACTACCGCTCCTACAATGAGCAGTTCTTC
j_call: TRBJ1-4; v_call: TRBV23-1; clone_size: NA; d_call: TRBD1; cdr3_aa: CASSQTTTGQEVEKLFF; cdr3_nt: TGCGCCAGCAGTCAAACAACCACGGGACAGGAGGTTGAAAAACTGTTTTTT
j_call: TRBJ2-5; v_call: TRBV29-1; clone_size: NA; d_call: TRBD2; cdr3_aa: CSANSGRGSGETQYF; cdr3_nt: TGCAGCGCCAATAGCGGGAGGGGATCTGGGGAGACCCAGTACTTC
j_call: TRBJ2-1; v_call: TRBV14; clone_size: NA; d_call: NA; cdr3_aa: CASTRDTLYNEQFF; cdr3_nt: TGTGCCAGCACCCGGGACACCCTATACAATGAGCAGTTCTTC
j_call: TRBJ2-1; v_call: TRBV5-1; clone_size: NA; d_call: TRBD2; cdr3_aa: CASSQTSGSVVNNEQFF; cdr3_nt: TGCGCCAGCAGCCAGACTAGCGGGAGCGTTGTAAACAATGAGCAGTTCTTC
j_call: TRBJ2-3; v_call: TRBV10-3; clone_size: once; d_call: TRBD1; cdr3_aa: CAISESKGAFTDTQYF; cdr3_nt: TGTGCCATCAGTGAGTCTAAGGGGGCCTTCACAGATACGCAGTATTTT
j_call: TRBJ1-1; v_call: TRBV9; clone_size: once; d_call: NA; cdr3_aa: CASSVTPVGTSGNTEAFF; cdr3_nt: TGTGCCAGCAGCGTAACCCCTGTGGGGACATCGGGGAACACTGAAGCTTTCTTT
j_call: TRBJ1-4; v_call: TRBV9; clone_size: NA; d_call: TRBD1; cdr3_aa: CASSVGTGEDEKLLF; cdr3_nt: TGTGCCAGCAGCGTAGGGACAGGGGAGGATGAAAAACTGCTTTTT
j_call: TRBJ1-1; v_call: TRBV18; clone_size: NA; d_call: NA; cdr3_aa: CASSPLPGVTEAFF; cdr3_nt: TGTGCCAGCTCACCACTTCCAGGGGTCACTGAAGCTTTCTTT
j_call: TRBJ1-5; v_call: TRBV11-2; clone_size: NA; d_call: NA; cdr3_aa: CASSLRGDGSNQPQHF; cdr3_nt: TGTGCCAGCAGCTTACGTGGAGACGGGAGCAATCAGCCCCAGCATTTT